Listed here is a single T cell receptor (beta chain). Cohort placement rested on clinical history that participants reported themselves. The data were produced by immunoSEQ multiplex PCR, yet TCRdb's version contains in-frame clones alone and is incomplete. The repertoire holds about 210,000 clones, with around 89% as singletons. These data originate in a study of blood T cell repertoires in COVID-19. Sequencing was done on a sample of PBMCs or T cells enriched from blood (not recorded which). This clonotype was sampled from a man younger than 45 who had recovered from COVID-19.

The CDR3, as DNA: TGTGCCAGCAGTACAGAAGAGGAGCAGTACTTC. Translation: CASSTEEEQYF. The V call is TRBV6-5, the J call TRBJ2-7; no clear D. The CDR3 length is 11 residues. From germline, CDR1 is MNHEY and CDR2 SVGAGI. Trimming removed 5 bases at V and 7 bases at J, with 9 bases between.